Listed here are 8 T cell receptor beta chains from one sample, sequenced in a study of early T cells in non-severe SARS-CoV-2 infection. TCRdb recomputed calls from the 5' RACE reads with MiXCR, one row per CDR3 protein. Among more than 55,000 distinct CDR3 sequences listed, 13% were seen once. Sequencing input: whole blood. These receptors were obtained from an adult who was a healthcare worker with PCR-confirmed SARS-CoV-2 infection or an uninfected control (not recorded which).

This clonotype was detected only a few times. The chain links TRBV7-6 to TRBJ2-7, with D unresolved. This CDR3 has 14 residues. The V end lost 4 bases, the J end lost 7 bases, and 17 bases lay between the germline ends. The germline V gene has CDR1 SGHVS and CDR2 FNYEAQ. In DNA, the CDR3 is TGTGCCAGCAGCTCAACGGACCCAAGAACTGAGCAGTACTTC. This codes for CASSSTDPRTEQYF. Full variable domain (missing parts from reference TRBV7-6 and TRBJ2-7): GAGVSQSPRYKVTKRGQDVALRCDPISGHVSLYWYRQALGQGPEFLTYFNYEAQQDKSGLPNDRFSAERPEGSISTLTIQRTEQRDSAMYRCASSSTDPRTEQYFGPGTRLTVT.

This clonotype was recorded at least ten times. The chain uses TRBV2 and TRBJ1-5; D is unresolved. V dropped 3 bases and J dropped 0 bases, with 9 bases sitting between them. The CDR3 totals 15 residues. Germline V lookup: CDR1 SNHLY, CDR2 FYNNEI. CDR3 sequence (DNA): TGTGCCAGCAGTGAGACGGTGTATAGCAATCAGCCCCAGCATTTT. Protein product: CASSETVYSNQPQHF.

The chain carries TRBV5-1 and TRBJ2-7; D may be TRBD2 (6 bases). V was trimmed by 5 bases and J by 3 bases, leaving 15 bases between them. Germline CDR1 is SGHRS and CDR2 is YFSETQ. This CDR3 is built from 14 residues. In DNA, the CDR3 is TGCGCCAGCAGTTCCGGGACGGGGGACTACGAGCAGTACTTC. It yields the protein CASSSGTGDYEQYF.

This clonotype was found many times. This CDR3 reads CSAGKTDSSYEQYF. CDR3 nucleotides: TGCAGTGCTGGAAAGACCGATAGCTCCTACGAGCAGTACTTC. The rearrangement uses TRBV20-1 and TRBJ2-7; no firm D call. Between the trimmed V and J ends, which lost 5 bases and 0 bases, there was a span of 14 bases. The germline CDR1 and CDR2 sequences are DFQATT and SNEGSKA (reference sequence). This CDR3 has 14 residues.

There are a few counts of this clonotype. J is TRBJ1-5 and V is TRBV20-1; no firm D call. This CDR3 has 15 amino acids. Germline V lookup: CDR1 DFQATT, CDR2 SNEGSKA (reference sequence). V was pared by 3 bases and J by 0 bases, with 12 bases between. CDR3 region: CSARGSFGSNQPQHF. CDR3 in DNA: TGCAGTGCTAGGGGGTCCTTTGGTAGCAATCAGCCCCAGCATTTT.

This clonotype was found many times. The rearrangement joins TRBV20-1 to TRBJ2-7; TRBD1 is a possible D gene (6 bases). The CDR3 has 14 residues. Germline V lookup: CDR1 DFQATT, CDR2 SNEGSKA (reference sequence). Trimming removed 3 bases from V and 1 base from J, with 13 bases in between. The CDR3 sequence is CSASGHRASYEQYF. In DNA, the CDR3 is TGCAGTGCTAGTGGCCACAGGGCGTCCTACGAGCAGTACTTC.

As concerns this clonotype: A read error may explain this, as a much larger clone is one base away. The CDR3 sequence: CASSQSPGYTQYF. The CDR3 bases are TGTGCCAGCAGCCAGTCCCCAGGGTATACGCAGTATTTT. This chain connects TRBV6-5 to TRBJ2-3; D possibly corresponds to TRBD1 (5 bases). The germline V gene encodes CDR1 MNHEY and CDR2 SVGAGI. Trimming cost V 6 bases and J 7 bases, with 14 bases left between them. The CDR3 loop spans 13 amino acids.

A few counts support this clonotype. The chain couples TRBV5-1 to TRBJ1-2, with D unresolved. Trimming took off 0 bases at V and 5 bases at J, with 14 bases between the two ends. Germline V lookup: CDR1 SGHRS, CDR2 YFSETQ. CDR3 length: 15 amino acids. DNA for the CDR3: TGCGCCAGCAGCTTGGTGGTCACAGATAGGTATGGCTACACCTTC. It yields the protein CASSLVVTDRYGYTF.